This T cell receptor (beta chain) was observed in a study of identical twins. TCRdb processed the 5' RACE reads anew with MiXCR; each CDR3 protein has one entry. The sample shows a few hundred thousand distinct CDR3 sequences, around 9.6% of them seen only once. The ends lost 3 bases at V and 8 bases at J; junction bases unmatched: 11. In germline, CDR1 is SEHNR, CDR2 FQNEAQ (reference sequence). This CDR3 comprises 16 residues. This clonotype was counted at least ten times. In addition, the sample was reused for a study of yellow fever vaccine responses in identical twins.

Sequencing used PBMCs. This clonotype was obtained from a woman aged 18-30 years in good health. This sequence joins TRBV7-9 and TRBJ2-1; 9 nucleotides match TRBD2. CDR3 bases: TGTGCCAGCAGCTTCTTAGTTAGCGGGAGTCTGGATGAGCAGTTCTTC. Translation: CASSFLVSGSLDEQFF.